This T cell receptor beta chain was identified in a study of OX40 agonist ivuxolimab in advanced cancers. Profiled with immunoSEQ multiplex PCR; TCRdb holds only in-frame clones, not every one. Seen here are roughly 59,000 clones, around 81% observed once, and the top ten hold about 1%. The CDR3 consists of 15 residues. The germline gives CDR1 LNHDA, CDR2 SQIVND (reference sequence). V lost 5 bases and J lost 3; bases outside the gene matches: 7. The sequences come from CD4+ or CD8+ T cells sorted from blood, collected in a trial of the OX40 agonist ivuxolimab. The gene calls are TRBV19 and TRBJ2-7; 10 bases align to TRBD1. The sequence was collected from an adult with an advanced solid tumor such as melanoma, head and neck, liver or kidney cancer. CDR3 nucleotide sequence: TGTGCCAGTAGTTCCGGACAGGGGGGCCTCTACGAGCAGTACTTC. Its protein product is CASSSGQGGLYEQYF.